The 31 T cell receptor beta chains given below trace back to one sample, sequenced in a study of blood T cells in healthy people across ages. Primed by a sample-barcoded 5' primer and a J-beta primer mix, a second PCR proceeded for 7 to 11 cycles. MiXCR was run by TCRdb on the 5' RACE reads, yielding one entry per CDR3 protein. This sample yields approximately 1.5 million distinct CDR3 sequences, of which 34% are seen a single time; around 11% belongs to the top ten. The sample taken for sequencing was blood. The receptors shown here come from a woman between 25 and 40 years old in good health.

The chain joins TRBV27 to TRBJ2-1; D is unclear. Trimming removed 4 bases from V and 7 bases from J, with 11 bases in between. The germline V gene has CDR1 MNHEY and CDR2 SMNVEV (reference sequence). CDR3 size: 13 residues. CDR3 in amino acids: CASSSMTTNEQFF. The DNA of the CDR3 is TGTGCCAGCAGTTCGATGACGACTAATGAGCAGTTCTTC.

V is TRBV25-1 and J is TRBJ2-7, with D possibly TRBD2 on 5 matching bases. Trimming cost V 7 bases and J 0 bases, with 10 bases left between them. The CDR3 length is 13 residues. Germline CDR1 is MGHDK and CDR2 is SYGVNS. The CDR3 protein is CASTDYNSYEQYF. Here the CDR3 DNA reads TGTGCCAGCACAGACTACAACTCCTACGAGCAGTACTTC.

This clonotype was seen only a few times. The chain's CDR3 is CASSLGGLEETQYF. For the CDR3, the DNA is TGTGCCAGCAGCTTGGGGGGACTAGAAGAGACCCAGTACTTC. The chain is built from TRBV7-2 and TRBJ2-5, with 8 bases fitting TRBD2. Germline V gene data show CDR1 as SGHTA and CDR2 as FQGNSA. The CDR3 length is 14 residues. Trimming removed 3 bases from V and 3 bases from J; junction bases left unmatched: 3.

The chain uses TRBV5-1 and TRBJ2-5, with 7 bases matching TRBD1. The CDR3 consists of 15 residues. Germline CDR1 SGHRS, CDR2 YFSETQ. The junction had 13 bases not matched to a gene; V was cut back by 0 bases and J by 11 bases. The CDR3 DNA sequence: TGCGCCAGCAGCTTGGTTCCCGAGACAGGGTGGGAGCAGTACTTC. Translation gives CASSLVPETGWEQYF.

This clonotype was observed a handful of times. The chain links TRBV3-1 to TRBJ2-5, with D tentatively TRBD1 (6 bases). V lost 4 bases and J 5 bases, leaving 17 bases between the germline ends. Germline CDR1 LGHDT, CDR2 YNNKEL (reference sequence). The CDR3 consists of 15 residues. CDR3 DNA sequence: TGTGCCAGCAGCCCCGGACAGCCCGGTCGGGAGACCCAGTACTTC. This gives the protein CASSPGQPGRETQYF.

The J gene is TRBJ2-3, the V gene TRBV6-5, with 9 bases that match TRBD1. The CDR3 loop spans 17 amino acids. V trimming: 0 bases; J trimming: 4 bases; junction bases outside the gene matches: 8. Germline CDR1 and CDR2: MNHEY and SVGAGI. The CDR3: CASSYSGQGLLADTQYF. The CDR3 DNA is TGTGCCAGCAGTTACTCGGGACAGGGTTTATTAGCAGATACGCAGTATTTT.

Details on this clonotype: Likely a read error: the CDR3 ends without its conserved phenylalanine or tryptophan. The V and J genes are TRBV29-1 and TRBJ2-2, with 7 bases matching TRBD1. The ends lost 4 bases at V and 0 bases at J; junction bases unmatched: 2. In germline, CDR1 is SQVTM, CDR2 ANQGSEA. This CDR3 has 14 amino acids. CDR3 coding DNA: TGCAGCGTTGTGACAGGGACGAACACCGGGGAGCTGTTTTTG. It translates to CSVVTGTNTGELFL.

This clonotype was observed a handful of times. The rearrangement uses TRBV3-1 and TRBJ2-4; TRBD1 is a possible D gene (6 bases). The CDR3 runs 14 residues. The V end lost 10 bases, the J end lost 1 base, and 14 bases lay between the germline ends. The V gene's germline CDR1 is LGHDT and CDR2 YNNKEL (reference sequence). CDR3 amino acids: CATLIDRAKNIQYF. The CDR3 nucleotides are TGTGCCACCCTCATTGACAGGGCCAAAAACATTCAGTACTTC.

The genes are TRBV5-5 and TRBJ2-1, with D unresolved. The V gene's germline CDR1 is SGHKS and CDR2 YYEKEE (reference sequence). The V end was cut by 3 bases, the J end by 2 bases, with 15 bases between. The CDR3 contains 16 residues. CDR3 sequence reads: CASSWIFDPTYNEQFF. The CDR3 region has the DNA TGTGCCAGCAGCTGGATCTTTGATCCGACCTACAATGAGCAGTTCTTC.

This clonotype was counted between two and nine times. The J gene is TRBJ2-1, the V gene TRBV6-1, with 10 bases lining up with TRBD1. Germline V gives CDR1 MNHNS, CDR2 SASEGT. Trimming took 3 bases from V and 6 from J; bases not matched to a gene: 2. This CDR3 is built from 14 residues. CDR3 DNA sequence: TGTGCCAGCAGTGAGTGGACAGGGGGCAATGAGCAGTTCTTC. Its translation is CASSEWTGGNEQFF.

The chain employs TRBV3-1 and TRBJ1-2, with D perhaps TRBD1 (5 bases). Germline V gene sequence: CDR1 LGHDT, CDR2 YNNKEL (reference sequence). This CDR3 spans 16 amino acids. Between the trimmed V and J ends, which lost 3 bases and 5 bases, there was a span of 19 bases. The CDR3 DNA follows: TGTGCCAGCAGCCATTTCCTACCGACAGAGGGATATGGCTACACCTTC. It encodes CASSHFLPTEGYGYTF.

This clonotype appeared a few times. The CDR3 here is CASSNSGQLIIEQYF. CDR3 coding DNA: TGTGCCAGCAGCAACTCGGGACAGTTAATTATCGAGCAGTACTTC. The chain joins TRBV21-1 to TRBJ2-7; the table's D gene call, TRBD1, was not cross checked with the DNA. TRBV21-1 is described as a pseudogene. This CDR3 has 15 amino acids.

This clonotype was observed a few times. The CDR3 protein is CASTYRGRYNEQFF. Here the CDR3 DNA reads TGTGCCAGCACATACCGGGGTCGATACAATGAGCAGTTCTTC. This sequence joins TRBV7-2 and TRBJ2-1; tentative D call: TRBD2 (5 bases). Germline CDR1 is SGHTA and CDR2 is FQGNSA. The V end was cut by 7 bases, the J end by 4 bases, with 14 bases between. The CDR3 runs to 14 residues. The whole variable domain, filled in from reference TRBV7-2 and TRBJ2-1, reads GAGVSQSPSNKVTEKGKDVELRCDPISGHTALYWYRQSLGQGLEFLIYFQGNSAPDKSGLPSDRFSAERTGGSVSTLTIQRTQQEDSAVYLCASTYRGRYNEQFFGPGTRLTVL.

The rearrangement links TRBV19 to TRBJ2-3; TRBD1 aligns across 8 bases. The CDR3 contains 14 residues. Per the germline V gene, CDR1 is LNHDA and CDR2 is SQIVND (reference sequence). Losses at the gene ends were 3 bases for V and 10 bases for J; bases not matched to a gene: 9. For the CDR3, the DNA is TGTGCCAGTAGTATCAGTACAGGGGGTTATCCGCAGTATTTT. Translated: CASSISTGGYPQYF.

This clonotype was seen a few times. The chain employs TRBV13 and TRBJ2-5; 8 bases line up with TRBD2. Per germline, CDR1 PRHDT and CDR2 FYEKMQ (reference sequence). J was trimmed by 3 bases and V by 5 bases; bases with no gene match: 11. The CDR3 covers 16 residues. CDR3 in DNA: TGTGCCAGCAGCCCCGAGGGTAGCGGGAAGAAAGAGACCCAGTACTTC. Its translation is CASSPEGSGKKETQYF.

The CDR3 DNA reads as TGTGCCAGCAGCCTACAGGGCCGGGTCACTGAAGCTTTCTTT. Its translation is CASSLQGRVTEAFF. The chain couples TRBV2 to TRBJ1-1, with D perhaps TRBD1 (6 bases). Germline loops: CDR1 SNHLY, CDR2 FYNNEI. V gave up 6 bases and J gave up 4 bases, with 15 bases separating them. This CDR3 region has 14 residues.

In its sample, this clonotype was seen a few times. The rearrangement uses TRBV7-6 and TRBJ2-1; D is perhaps TRBD2 (6 bases). CDR3 size: 15 residues. V was cut by 2 bases and J by 2 bases, with 10 bases left in between. In germline, CDR1 is SGHVS, CDR2 FNYEAQ. CDR3: CASSLTAGPYNEQFF. The CDR3 DNA follows: TGTGCCAGCAGCTTAACGGCGGGACCCTACAATGAGCAGTTCTTC.

This clonotype appeared many times. The V gene is TRBV5-1, the J gene TRBJ2-7; possible D gene TRBD1, 5 bases. From germline, CDR1 is SGHRS and CDR2 YFSETQ. V lost 0 bases to trimming and J lost 4 bases, with 14 bases between them. CDR3 size: 15 residues. The CDR3 sequence: CASSLARTSGYEQYF. The CDR3 coding sequence is TGCGCCAGCAGCTTGGCGAGGACATCAGGGTACGAGCAGTACTTC.

This clonotype was counted many times. The CDR3 sequence: CASGRDYGSYEQYF. CDR3 DNA: TGTGCCAGCGGCCGGGACTATGGGTCCTACGAGCAGTACTTC. The chain uses TRBV5-5 and TRBJ2-7, with 7 bases matching TRBD2. This CDR3 comprises 14 residues. The ends lost 7 bases at V and 1 base at J; junction bases unmatched: 8. Germline-derived CDR1 and CDR2 are SGHKS and YYEKEE (reference sequence).

The rearrangement joins TRBV6-5 to TRBJ2-1; 8 bases align to TRBD1. The V and J ends lost 6 bases and 12 bases, in that order; junction bases with no gene match: 7. CDR1 MNHEY and CDR2 SVGAGI come from the germline V gene. The CDR3 has 12 amino acids. The DNA of the CDR3 is TGTGCCAGCAGCGATATAGGGACAGGGCAGTTCTTC. It translates to CASSDIGTGQFF.

This sequence joins TRBV11-2 and TRBJ1-2; D not certain. This CDR3 is 12 amino acids long. Germline CDR1 and CDR2: SGHAT and FQNNGV. V was cut by 7 bases and J by 4 bases, with 10 bases left in between. The CDR3 loop is CASTHGVYGYTF. The CDR3 DNA follows: TGTGCCAGCACGCATGGGGTCTATGGCTACACCTTC.

The genes are TRBV20-1 and TRBJ1-2; tentatively, D is TRBD1 (5 bases). The CDR3 runs to 16 residues. V was trimmed by 6 bases and J by 4 bases, leaving 24 bases between them. Germline loops: CDR1 DFQATT, CDR2 SNEGSKA (reference sequence). CDR3 sequence reads: CSANVGAAKGSYGYTF. In nucleotides, the CDR3 is TGCAGTGCCAACGTTGGGGCAGCCAAAGGTAGCTATGGCTACACCTTC.

This clonotype was detected only a few times. V gene TRBV20-1 combines with J gene TRBJ2-1; no definite D call. The ends were cut back, 0 bases at V and 14 bases at J, with 20 bases in the middle. Germline V CDR1 and CDR2: DFQATT, SNEGSKA (reference sequence). The length of the CDR3 is 14 residues. CDR3 protein: CSARDPRLQSLEFF. The CDR3 bases are TGCAGTGCTAGAGATCCGCGGCTTCAGAGCTTGGAGTTCTTC.

This clonotype was observed many times. The chain carries TRBV20-1 and TRBJ2-3, with 7 positions matching TRBD2. V lost 3 bases to trimming and J lost 1 base; unmatched junction nucleotides: 10. CDR3 length: 16 residues. Germline CDR1 DFQATT, CDR2 SNEGSKA (reference sequence). Here the CDR3 reads CSASGSRAGGTDTQYF. Here the CDR3 DNA reads TGCAGTGCTAGTGGGTCGAGGGCGGGGGGCACAGATACGCAGTATTTT.

In this sample, this clonotype turned up many times. The J gene is TRBJ2-7, the V gene TRBV9; 10 bases agree with TRBD1. The ends lost 0 bases at V and 2 bases at J; junction bases unmatched: 2. Germline loops: CDR1 SGDLS, CDR2 YYNGEE. The CDR3 is 15 amino acids. The CDR3 reads CASSVGQGAAYEQYF. CDR3 coding DNA: TGTGCCAGCAGCGTAGGACAGGGGGCGGCCTACGAGCAGTACTTC.

This clonotype appeared a few times. The chain recombines TRBV20-1 with TRBJ2-1; D might be TRBD2 (6 bases). Trimming cost V 3 bases and J 4 bases, with 16 bases left between them. The length of the CDR3 is 15 residues. CDR1 is DFQATT, CDR2 SNEGSKA, per germline (reference sequence). CDR3 sequence (DNA): TGCAGTGCTAGGGGGGACTCCCGGGGGTACAATGAGCAGTTCTTC. It yields the protein CSARGDSRGYNEQFF.

The chain couples TRBV5-1 to TRBJ2-7; a weak D match, TRBD1 (6 bases). The CDR3 spans 14 residues. Trimming stripped 4 bases from V and 5 bases from J, with 16 bases between. Germline assignment: CDR1 SGHRS and CDR2 YFSETQ. The CDR3 nucleotides read TGCGCCAGCAGCAATCCCCGGGACACCCACGAGCAGTACTTC. The encoded protein is CASSNPRDTHEQYF.

This clonotype was detected only a few times. This sequence joins TRBV4-1 and TRBJ1-1; D call uncertain. V lost 1 base and J 9 bases, leaving 9 bases between the germline ends. This CDR3 is built from 12 residues. CDR1 is MGHRA and CDR2 is YSYEKL in the germline V gene. CDR3 in amino acids: CASSQAGQKAFF. CDR3 in DNA: TGCGCCAGCAGCCAAGCTGGCCAGAAAGCTTTCTTT.

Turning to this clonotype: Relative to the germline gene, one junction end is altered; a read error may explain this. This rearrangement joins TRBV14 to TRBJ2-7; D ambiguous. This CDR3 has 15 amino acids. Germline CDR1 and CDR2: SGHDN and FVKESK. The CDR3 region has the DNA TGTGCCAGCAGCCAGGGAAGCTTTTACTCCTGCGAGCAGTACTTC. This gives the protein CASSQGSFYSCEQYF.

CDR3 amino acids: CASSRVTPVGPPIYEQYF. DNA of the CDR3: TGTGCCAGCAGCCGAGTCACCCCGGTTGGGCCCCCGATCTACGAGCAGTACTTC. The chain carries TRBV14 and TRBJ2-5, with D unresolved. The J call is uncertain, as TRBJ2-7 better fits the DNA end. From germline, CDR1 is SGHDN and CDR2 FVKESK. The CDR3 totals 18 residues.

This clonotype was seen only a few times. The chain's CDR3 is CASSESILGQYF. Here the CDR3 DNA reads TGTGCCAGCAGTGAAAGTATCCTCGGGCAGTATTTT. The V call is TRBV6-1, the J call TRBJ2-3; no clear D gene. This CDR3 comprises 12 residues. V was trimmed by 2 bases and J by 11 bases, leaving 11 bases between them. Germline CDR1 MNHNS, CDR2 SASEGT.